This TCR beta chain was captured in a study of identical twins. CDR1 is LNHNV and CDR2 is YYDKDF in the germline V gene (reference sequence). Trimming stripped 0 bases from V and 0 bases from J, with 5 bases between. This CDR3 contains 14 residues. Among all donors, each was a healthy Caucasian. One entry per CDR3 protein, called by TCRdb with MiXCR from the 5' RACE reads. The table lists fewer than 500,000 distinct CDR3 sequences, 20% to 30% of them singletons, with 2.9% in the top ten. The same data also contributed to another study, on T cells expressing NK-cell markers. That study adds: In several experiments, sorting was restricted to alpha-beta TCR T cells by an anti-gamma-delta TCR antibody. The CD3+CD56-NKG2C+ fraction of a handful of donors was also led by these clonotypes.

The chain has TRBV15 and TRBJ1-2; D unresolved. Sequencing input: CD4+ T cells sorted from blood. This clonotype was sampled from a woman younger than 30 in good health. The CDR3 DNA follows: TGTGCCACCAGCAGAGATCACGCTAACTATGGCTACACCTTC. This codes for CATSRDHANYGYTF.